This T cell receptor (beta chain) was found in a study of somatic mutations in cytotoxic T cells in rheumatoid arthritis. In the study overall: Patients gave 30 ml EDTA peripheral blood immediately after diagnosis, prior to starting treatment. The researchers flow-sorted some T-cell populations stained with V beta antibodies and got nearly 100% purity, and these included V beta1+ cells sequenced for TCRB.

This CDR3 region has 13 residues. Trimming took 4 bases from V and 4 from J, leaving 11 bases between them. Per germline, CDR1 SGDLS and CDR2 YYNGEE. Study processing details: Published virus-specific TCRB sequences were rarely matched by patient CD8+ clones larger than 1%. Generated by immunoSEQ multiplex PCR, the TCRdb table keeps only in-frame clones and is missing some. V, J and clone size are those of that table, while D and trimming were read from the DNA. The sample records some 17,000 clones, about 74% being singletons. The receptor was derived from an adult with rheumatoid arthritis. Sequencing was carried out using CD8+ T cells sorted from blood. The chain has TRBV9 and TRBJ1-2; D gene ambiguous. CDR3 sequence (DNA): TGTGCCAGCAGCCCCCGGGGTGGCTATGGCTACACCTTC. Protein sequence: CASSPRGGYGYTF.